The clone carrying this TCR beta chain was detected only a few times. Original methodology: Nucleated cell number was recorded as an estimate derived from reference gene primer amplification. Assay used: immunoSEQ multiplex PCR; TCRdb lists only in-frame clones, some missing. D and trimming come from the DNA, and the V and J calls and clone size come from that table. The data contain approximately 280,000 clones, 80% to 90% of them seen just once; the ten biggest clones take up roughly 9.6%. This sample is part of a study of blood T cell repertoires in COVID-19. Overall study: Spain, Italy and the United States supplied samples that represented acute and convalescent COVID-19.

The sequence came from a woman in her sixties or seventies with acute or convalescent COVID-19. The sample was peripheral blood.

The CDR3 DNA reads TGTGCCAGCAGCCAGGGACAGGGGAGTTCACCCCTCCACTTT. Its protein product is CASSQGQGSSPLHF. V gene TRBV3-1 (or the pseudogene TRBV3-2) combines with J gene TRBJ1-6, with 10 bases identical to TRBD1. This CDR3 comprises 14 residues. The germline gives CDR1 LGHDT, CDR2 YNNKEL (reference sequence). After removal of 3 bases from V and 9 bases from J, the junction contained 2 bases not matched to a gene.